This T cell receptor (beta chain) was identified during a study of OX40 agonist ivuxolimab in advanced cancers. Broadly, across the study: Ivuxolimab was an agonistic, fully human IgG2 monoclonal antibody directed against OX40 (CD134), a costimulatory receptor. Intravenous ivuxolimab was administered to patients every 2 weeks at six dose levels: 0.01, 0.1, 0.3, 1.5, 3 and 10 mg/kg. Of the 52 patients in dose escalation, some 20 had hepatocellular carcinoma, some 15 had melanoma, 9 had renal cell carcinoma and 9 had head and neck cancer. In the dose-escalation cohort, 75% to 85% of patients were male, and the mean age was around 60 years with a range of about 20 to 90. Prior anti-PD-1, anti-PD-L1 or anti-CTLA-4 therapy was permitted, and checkpoint inhibitors had been received by roughly 40% of dose-escalation patients. Partial responses occurred in three dose-escalation patients, of whom one had hepatocellular carcinoma and two had cutaneous melanoma. Peripheral TCRbeta sequencing aimed to test whether ivuxolimab altered TCR sequence diversity and caused clonal T-cell expansion. The paper describes the monotherapy dose-escalation part (N = 52 patients) of the phase I trial of ivuxolimab.

The trial excluded patients who had a history of autoimmune disease or who were on systemic immunosuppression. Peripheral blood for TCR sequencing was drawn from every dose cohort at baseline, at cycle 4 day 1 and at cycle 7 day 1. Samples came from an open-label, multicenter, first-in-human phase I dose-escalation trial of ivuxolimab. Adults with locally advanced or metastatic melanoma, renal cell, hepatocellular, or head and neck squamous cell carcinoma were enrolled in the trial. CD4+ and CD8+ T cells were sorted separately from peripheral blood before TCR sequencing. The full study reports these points: On average, CD8+ T cells showed more expanded clones than CD4+ T cells after ivuxolimab. In the 0.1-3.0 mg/kg groups, partial responders had among the lowest normalized peripheral clonal expansion, particularly in CD8+ T cells. Clonal expansion of both CD4+ and CD8+ blood T cells was observed from baseline to week 6 at doses 0.1 to 3.0 mg/kg. Antigen specificity was not determined for the clonally expanded peripheral T cells. Low levels of normalized T-cell clonal expansion were also seen in some nonresponding patients.

Genomic DNA was extracted from sorted cells for sequencing of the TCRbeta CDR3 region. The immunoSEQ Assay was used to sequence the TCRbeta CDR3 regions. Sourced from immuneACCESS, this table was stored by TCRdb with only in-frame sequences that have V and J called. A share of the clones is absent; for the studies checked, an unresolved V gene accounts for under half, and the remainder has no known explanation. This sample gives some 64,000 clones in total; approximately 82% of them show up just once. In total, the top ten clones hold 0.52% of the sample. Inclusive of the bounding cysteine and phenylalanine, the CDR3 is 14 residues long. Only the CDR3 region is kept as DNA, spanning 42 bases read in frame from base 1. Based on the germline V gene, the CDR1 and CDR2 sequences are SGHDT and YYEEEE. Cut back by 0 bases and 7 bases, the V and J ends lie 13 bases apart. On this clone: No cognate antigen has been identified for it. No base quality information exists; no much larger clone differs at one position.

This material consisted of CD4+ or CD8+ T cells sorted from blood, taken in a trial of the OX40 agonist ivuxolimab. The chain links TRBV5-6 with TRBJ1-2; a tentative D call is TRBD1 (6 bases match). The clonotype was recovered from an adult with an advanced solid tumor such as melanoma, head and neck, liver or kidney cancer. The DNA sequence is TGTGCCAGCAGCTTGGTGGGGGCGCGTTCTGGCTACACCTTC. This codes for CASSLVGARSGYTF.